This T cell receptor beta chain is drawn from a study of a mutant IDH1 vaccine in newly diagnosed glioma. As to this clone: Its antigen remains unknown.

Clones were read by immunoSEQ multiplex PCR, and TCRdb kept only the in-frame ones, dropping some. The sample holds roughly 30,000 clones, around 82% seen once. The time point is: week 11, during vaccination. The study gave 300 ug of mutant IDH1 20-mer peptide per vaccine dose, with topical imiquimod. The sequence was collected from a man aged 30 to 39 with glioma. The material sequenced was PBMCs, taken from a glioma patient whose treatment included an IDH1 peptide vaccine.

The CDR3 DNA is TGTGCCAGCAGTAGACAGCATAGCTCTGGAAACACCATATATTTT. Translating gives CASSRQHSSGNTIYF. The chain has TRBV6-5 and TRBJ1-3, with TRBD1 as a possible D gene (5 bases). The CDR3 has 15 amino acids. V gave up 5 bases and J gave up 0 bases, with 11 bases separating them. The germline V gene has CDR1 MNHEY and CDR2 SVGAGI.